The clone carrying this T cell receptor beta chain was counted at least ten times. Its antigen is currently unknown. The data are from a study of early T cells in non-severe SARS-CoV-2 infection. General study points: Anti-spike CD8 specificities were favored by VDJdb matching, whose results missed private and CD4 specificities.

The J segment lost 1 base and the V segment lost 1 base, leaving 3 bases of the junction unmatched. Germline CDR1 KGHSH, CDR2 LQKENI. The CDR3 extends over 15 amino acids. TCRdb redid the calling of the 5' RACE reads with MiXCR, one entry per CDR3 protein. The sample includes about 100,000 distinct CDR3 sequences, less than 15% seen only once; the top ten take about 2.3%. This chain connects TRBV18 to TRBJ1-1, with 7 bases matching TRBD1. Sequenced sample: whole blood. This receptor was obtained from an adult who was a healthcare worker with PCR-confirmed SARS-CoV-2 infection or an uninfected control (not recorded which). This CDR3 reads CASSPRRQGNTEAFF. The CDR3 DNA is TGTGCCAGCTCACCACGACGACAGGGGAACACTGAAGCTTTCTTT.